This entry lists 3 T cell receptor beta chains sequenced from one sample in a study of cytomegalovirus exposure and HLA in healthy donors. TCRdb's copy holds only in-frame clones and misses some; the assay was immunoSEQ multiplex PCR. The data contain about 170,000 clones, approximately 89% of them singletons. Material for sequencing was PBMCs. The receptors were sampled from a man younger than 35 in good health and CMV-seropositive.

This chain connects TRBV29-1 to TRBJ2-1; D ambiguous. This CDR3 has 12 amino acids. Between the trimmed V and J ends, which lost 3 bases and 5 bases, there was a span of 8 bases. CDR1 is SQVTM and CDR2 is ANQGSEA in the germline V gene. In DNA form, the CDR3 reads TGCAGCGTTGAGAGGTCCCACAATGAGCAGTTCTTC. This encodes CSVERSHNEQFF.

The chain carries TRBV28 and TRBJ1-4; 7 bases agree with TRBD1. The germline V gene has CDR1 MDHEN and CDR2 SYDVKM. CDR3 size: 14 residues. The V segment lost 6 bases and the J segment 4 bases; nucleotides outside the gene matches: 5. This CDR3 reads CASSRTGVNEKLFF. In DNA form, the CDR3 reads TGTGCCAGCAGCCGAACAGGGGTTAATGAAAAACTGTTTTTT.

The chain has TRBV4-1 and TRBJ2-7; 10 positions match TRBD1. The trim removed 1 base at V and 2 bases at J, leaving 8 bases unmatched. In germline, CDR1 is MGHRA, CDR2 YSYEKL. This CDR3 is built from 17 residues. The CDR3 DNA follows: TGCGCCAGCAGCCAAGCCCTCCGGGACAGGGGAACCTACGAGCAGTACTTC. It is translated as CASSQALRDRGTYEQYF.